A selection of T cell receptor beta chains follows, all from one sample in a study of OX40 agonist ivuxolimab in advanced cancers. Clones were read by immunoSEQ multiplex PCR, and TCRdb kept only the in-frame ones, dropping some. The data hold tens of thousands of clones, with around 83% observed a single time. Sequenced material: CD4+ or CD8+ T cells sorted from blood, taken in a trial of the OX40 agonist ivuxolimab. These receptors were taken from an adult with an advanced solid tumor such as melanoma, head and neck, liver or kidney cancer. Each CDR3 is given with its conserved first and last residue. The order of the fields is V gene, J gene, clone size, D gene, CDR3 protein, CDR3 DNA. The D gene is left open where the match is weak. Clone size is stated in some rows and not others, as once, few, many or a class when expanded.

V gene: TRBV6-5; J gene: TRBJ1-2; clone size: NA; D gene: TRBD1; CDR3 protein: CASKKQGEAYGYTF; CDR3 DNA: TGTGCCAGCAAAAAACAGGGGGAGGCCTATGGCTACACCTTC
V gene: TRBV7-6; J gene: TRBJ1-1; clone size: NA; D gene: TRBD1; CDR3 protein: CASSRRTGWITEAFF; CDR3 DNA: TGTGCCAGCAGCCGGAGGACAGGGTGGATCACTGAAGCTTTCTTT
V gene: TRBV30; J gene: TRBJ1-5; clone size: NA; D gene: NA; CDR3 protein: CAWSGANQPQHF; CDR3 DNA: TGTGCCTGGTCAGGGGCAAATCAGCCCCAGCATTTT
V gene: TRBV2; J gene: TRBJ2-6; clone size: NA; D gene: NA; CDR3 protein: CASSGTGSSGANVLTF; CDR3 DNA: TGTGCCAGCAGCGGGACGGGGAGCTCTGGGGCCAACGTCCTGACTTTC
V gene: TRBV30; J gene: TRBJ1-6; clone size: few; D gene: NA; CDR3 protein: CAWSVRNNSPLHF; CDR3 DNA: TGTGCCTGGAGTGTAAGGAATAATTCACCCCTCCACTTT
V gene: TRBV19; J gene: TRBJ1-6; clone size: NA; D gene: NA; CDR3 protein: CASRSDSYNSPLHF; CDR3 DNA: TGTGCCAGTAGGTCGGACAGTTATAATTCACCCCTCCACTTT
V gene: TRBV6-5; J gene: TRBJ1-2; clone size: NA; D gene: NA; CDR3 protein: CASGSSADYGYTF; CDR3 DNA: TGTGCCAGCGGTTCATCTGCGGACTATGGCTACACCTTC
V gene: TRBV10-2; J gene: TRBJ2-7; clone size: NA; D gene: TRBD2; CDR3 protein: CASSASGGSYEQYF; CDR3 DNA: TGCGCCAGCAGCGCTAGCGGGGGGTCCTACGAGCAGTACTTC
V gene: TRBV4-2; J gene: TRBJ2-7; clone size: NA; D gene: TRBD2; CDR3 protein: CASSQDGLAGAYEQYF; CDR3 DNA: TGTGCCAGCAGCCAAGACGGGCTAGCGGGGGCCTACGAGCAGTACTTC
V gene: TRBV5-1; J gene: TRBJ2-1; clone size: NA; D gene: TRBD2; CDR3 protein: CASSFTSGSVLNEQFF; CDR3 DNA: TGCGCCAGCAGCTTTACTAGCGGGAGTGTGTTGAATGAGCAGTTCTTC
V gene: TRBV4-1; J gene: TRBJ2-7; clone size: NA; D gene: TRBD1; CDR3 protein: CASSQPGQLYEQYF; CDR3 DNA: TGCGCCAGCAGCCAGCCGGGACAGTTATACGAGCAGTACTTC
V gene: TRBV5-6; J gene: TRBJ1-3; clone size: NA; D gene: TRBD1; CDR3 protein: CASSLRTGRNTIYF; CDR3 DNA: TGTGCCAGCAGCCTCCGGACAGGGAGGAACACCATATATTTT
V gene: TRBV4-1; J gene: TRBJ2-7; clone size: NA; D gene: TRBD2; CDR3 protein: CASSRGVAGGGYEQYF; CDR3 DNA: TGCGCCAGCAGCAGAGGAGTTGCGGGAGGGGGTTACGAGCAGTACTTC
V gene: TRBV18; J gene: TRBJ2-7; clone size: NA; D gene: NA; CDR3 protein: CASSPRQEHEQYF; CDR3 DNA: TGTGCCAGCTCCCCAAGACAAGAGCACGAGCAGTACTTC
V gene: TRBV6-1; J gene: TRBJ2-7; clone size: NA; D gene: TRBD1; CDR3 protein: CASRVGQGAREQYF; CDR3 DNA: TGTGCCAGCAGAGTGGGACAGGGGGCGAGGGAGCAGTACTTC
V gene: TRBV27; J gene: TRBJ1-1; clone size: NA; D gene: TRBD1; CDR3 protein: CASSSTTGPYTEAFF; CDR3 DNA: TGTGCCAGCAGTTCAACGACAGGGCCTTACACTGAAGCTTTCTTT
V gene: TRBV4-1; J gene: TRBJ2-7; clone size: NA; D gene: TRBD2; CDR3 protein: CASSQPLGWRGSYEQYF; CDR3 DNA: TGCGCCAGCAGCCAACCTCTTGGGTGGCGGGGGTCCTACGAGCAGTACTTC
V gene: TRBV7-8; J gene: TRBJ1-5; clone size: NA; D gene: TRBD1; CDR3 protein: CASSPGGGTGNQPQHF; CDR3 DNA: TGTGCCAGCAGCCCGGGTGGGGGGACAGGGAATCAGCCCCAGCATTTT
V gene: TRBV30; J gene: TRBJ2-5; clone size: NA; D gene: TRBD2; CDR3 protein: CAWSGGRGGQETQYF; CDR3 DNA: TGTGCCTGGTCGGGCGGGAGGGGAGGCCAAGAGACCCAGTACTTC
V gene: TRBV5-6; J gene: TRBJ1-6; clone size: NA; D gene: NA; CDR3 protein: CASSFTGRGNSPLHF; CDR3 DNA: TGTGCCAGCAGCTTTACAGGGCGGGGTAATTCACCCCTCCACTTT
V gene: TRBV5-1; J gene: TRBJ1-5; clone size: once; D gene: NA; CDR3 protein: CASSLDSGAQPQHF; CDR3 DNA: TGCGCCAGCAGCTTGGACAGCGGGGCTCAGCCCCAGCATTTT
V gene: TRBV7-9; J gene: TRBJ1-2; clone size: NA; D gene: TRBD1; CDR3 protein: CASSQAGTGLIYGYTF; CDR3 DNA: TGTGCCAGCAGCCAGGCCGGGACAGGGCTCATCTATGGCTACACCTTC
V gene: TRBV6-1; J gene: TRBJ2-1; clone size: NA; D gene: TRBD2; CDR3 protein: CASSEPGLVRNEQFF; CDR3 DNA: TGTGCCAGCAGTGAACCGGGACTAGTAAGGAATGAGCAGTTCTTC
V gene: TRBV5-4; J gene: TRBJ1-3; clone size: NA; D gene: TRBD1; CDR3 protein: CASSWDRRTIYF; CDR3 DNA: TGTGCCAGCAGCTGGGACAGGAGGACCATATATTTT
V gene: TRBV15; J gene: TRBJ1-5; clone size: NA; D gene: TRBD1; CDR3 protein: CATSALTGMNQPQHF; CDR3 DNA: TGTGCCACCAGCGCATTGACAGGGATGAATCAGCCCCAGCATTTT
V gene: TRBV11-2; J gene: TRBJ1-3; clone size: NA; D gene: NA; CDR3 protein: CASSPRFLGRRTSGNTIYF; CDR3 DNA: TGTGCCAGCAGCCCCCGGTTTTTGGGACGACGCACCTCTGGAAACACCATATATTTT
V gene: TRBV30; J gene: TRBJ1-3; clone size: few; D gene: TRBD1; CDR3 protein: CAGRQGGNTIYF; CDR3 DNA: TGTGCCGGGAGACAGGGAGGAAACACCATATATTTT
V gene: TRBV7-9; J gene: TRBJ1-4; clone size: NA; D gene: NA; CDR3 protein: CASSLGTTNEKLFF; CDR3 DNA: TGTGCCAGCAGCTTAGGGACAACTAATGAAAAACTGTTTTTT
V gene: TRBV5-4; J gene: TRBJ2-2; clone size: NA; D gene: NA; CDR3 protein: CASSQERTQTGSGELFF; CDR3 DNA: TGTGCCAGCAGCCAAGAAAGGACCCAAACCGGGTCCGGGGAGCTGTTTTTT
V gene: TRBV6-4; J gene: TRBJ1-2; clone size: NA; D gene: TRBD1; CDR3 protein: CASSITGDVPYGYTF; CDR3 DNA: TGTGCCAGCAGTATTACAGGGGACGTGCCCTATGGCTACACCTTC